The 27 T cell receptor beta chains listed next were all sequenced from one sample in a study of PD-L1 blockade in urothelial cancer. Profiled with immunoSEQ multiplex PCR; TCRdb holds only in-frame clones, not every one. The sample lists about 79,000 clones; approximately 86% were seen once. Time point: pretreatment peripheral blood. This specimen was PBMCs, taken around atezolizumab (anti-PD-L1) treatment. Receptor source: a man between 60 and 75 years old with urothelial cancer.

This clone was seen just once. CDR3: CASSSGTGGFYEQYF. CDR3 in DNA: TGTGCCAGCAGCTCGGGGACAGGGGGCTTCTACGAGCAGTACTTC. The chain joins TRBV11-2 to TRBJ2-7; 12 bases line up with TRBD1. J lost 3 bases, V lost 4 bases, and 4 bases had no gene match. The CDR3 totals 15 residues. Germline V CDR1 and CDR2: SGHAT, FQNNGV.

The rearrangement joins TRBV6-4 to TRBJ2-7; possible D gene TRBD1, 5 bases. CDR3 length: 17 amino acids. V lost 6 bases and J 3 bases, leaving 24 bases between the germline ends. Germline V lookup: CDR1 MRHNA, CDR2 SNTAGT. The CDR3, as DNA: TGTGCCAGCAGGATCAGGGATCCTGGCGCCTCCTGCTACGAGCAGTACTTC. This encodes CASRIRDPGASCYEQYF.

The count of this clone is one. CDR3: CSVDGGDRPEGGYTF. CDR3 nucleotides: TGCAGCGTTGACGGAGGGGACCGACCCGAAGGGGGCTACACCTTC. The chain is built from TRBV29-1 and TRBJ1-2, with D perhaps matching TRBD1 (5 bases). Trimming removed 3 bases from V and 8 bases from J, with 22 bases in between. Germline CDR1 is SQVTM and CDR2 is ANQGSEA. The CDR3 runs to 15 residues.

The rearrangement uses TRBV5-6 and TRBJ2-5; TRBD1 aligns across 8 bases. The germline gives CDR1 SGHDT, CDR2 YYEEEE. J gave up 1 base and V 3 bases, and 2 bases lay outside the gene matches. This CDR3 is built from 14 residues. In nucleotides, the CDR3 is TGTGCCAGCAGCTGGACAGGGCCCCAAGAGACCCAGTACTTC. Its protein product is CASSWTGPQETQYF. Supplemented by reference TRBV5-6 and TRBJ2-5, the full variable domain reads DAGVTQSPTHLIKTRGQQVTLRCSPKSGHDTVSWYQQALGQGPQFIFQYYEEEERQRGNFPDRFSGHQFPNYSSELNVNALLLGDSALYLCASSWTGPQETQYFGPGTRLLVL.

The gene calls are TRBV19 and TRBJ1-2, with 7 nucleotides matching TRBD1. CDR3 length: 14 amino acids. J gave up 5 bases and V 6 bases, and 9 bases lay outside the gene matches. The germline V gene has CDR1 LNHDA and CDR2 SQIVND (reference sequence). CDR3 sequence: CASRFLGTEYGYTF. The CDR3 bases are TGTGCCAGTAGGTTTTTAGGGACAGAATATGGCTACACCTTC.

CDR3 bases: TGTGCCAGCAGTCCAGGGACAGGCGTAACCGGGGAGCTGTTTTTT. Translation: CASSPGTGVTGELFF. The chain carries TRBV6-6 and TRBJ2-2; TRBD1 matches at 8 bases. V shed 5 bases, J shed 5 bases, and the junction held 7 bases outside the gene matches. Per the germline V gene, CDR1 is MNHNY and CDR2 is SVGAGI (reference sequence). The CDR3 length is 15 residues.

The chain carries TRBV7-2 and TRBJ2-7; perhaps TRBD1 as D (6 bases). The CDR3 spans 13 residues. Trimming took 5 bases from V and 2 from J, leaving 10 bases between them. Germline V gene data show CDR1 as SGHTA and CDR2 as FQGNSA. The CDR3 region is CASSKDSTYEQYF. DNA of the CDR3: TGTGCCAGCAGCAAGGACAGTACCTACGAGCAGTACTTC.

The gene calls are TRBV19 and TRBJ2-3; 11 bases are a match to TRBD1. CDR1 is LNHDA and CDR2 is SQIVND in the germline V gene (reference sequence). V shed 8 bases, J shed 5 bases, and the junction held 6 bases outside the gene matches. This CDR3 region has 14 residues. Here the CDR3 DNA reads TGTGCCAGTGGACAGGGGGCTAGAGGAGATACGCAGTATTTT. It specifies CASGQGARGDTQYF.

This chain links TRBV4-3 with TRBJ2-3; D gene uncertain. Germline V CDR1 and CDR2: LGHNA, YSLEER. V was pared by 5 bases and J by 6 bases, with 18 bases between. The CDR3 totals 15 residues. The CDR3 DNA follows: TGCGCCAGCAGCGTCGGCGGTTACCTGTTTGATACGCAGTATTTT. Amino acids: CASSVGGYLFDTQYF.

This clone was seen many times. The CDR3 loop is CAWASGRTEAFF. DNA of the CDR3: TGTGCCTGGGCCAGTGGGCGAACTGAAGCTTTCTTT. The genes are TRBV30 and TRBJ1-1; no clear D gene. Deletions cut 5 bases from V and 5 bases from J, with 12 bases between. The length of the CDR3 is 12 residues. Germline assignment: CDR1 GTSNPN and CDR2 SVGIG (reference sequence).

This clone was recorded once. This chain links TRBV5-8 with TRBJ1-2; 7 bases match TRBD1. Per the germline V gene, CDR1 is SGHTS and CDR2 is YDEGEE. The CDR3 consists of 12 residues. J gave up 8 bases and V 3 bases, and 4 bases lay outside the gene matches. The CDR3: CASSSTGVGYTF. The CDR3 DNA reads TGTGCCAGCAGCTCTACAGGGGTGGGCTACACCTTC.

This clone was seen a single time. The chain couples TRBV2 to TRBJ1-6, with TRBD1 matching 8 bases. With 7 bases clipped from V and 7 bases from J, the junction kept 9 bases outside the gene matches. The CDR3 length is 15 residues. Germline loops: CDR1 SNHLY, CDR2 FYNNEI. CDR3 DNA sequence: TGTGCCAGCACGACAGGGGTGATAGAGAATTCACCCCTCCACTTT. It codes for CASTTGVIENSPLHF.

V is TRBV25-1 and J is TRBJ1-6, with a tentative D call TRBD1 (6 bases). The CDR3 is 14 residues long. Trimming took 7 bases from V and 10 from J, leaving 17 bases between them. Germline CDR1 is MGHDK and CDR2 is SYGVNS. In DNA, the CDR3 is TGTGCCAGCACCTCGACAGGTGGGAAATCACCCCTCCACTTT. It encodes CASTSTGGKSPLHF.

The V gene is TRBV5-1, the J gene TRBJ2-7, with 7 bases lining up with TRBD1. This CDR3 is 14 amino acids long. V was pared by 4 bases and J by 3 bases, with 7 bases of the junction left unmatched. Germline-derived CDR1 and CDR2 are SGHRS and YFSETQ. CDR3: CASSIRTGIYEQYF. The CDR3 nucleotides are TGCGCCAGCAGCATACGGACAGGAATCTACGAGCAGTACTTC.

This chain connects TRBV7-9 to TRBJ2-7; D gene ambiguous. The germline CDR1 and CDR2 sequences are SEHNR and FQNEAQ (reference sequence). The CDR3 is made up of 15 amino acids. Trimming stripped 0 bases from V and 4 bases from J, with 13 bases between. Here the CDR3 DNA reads TGTGCCAGCAGCTTAGCGTCCCTACAGTCTTACGAGCAGTACTTC. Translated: CASSLASLQSYEQYF.

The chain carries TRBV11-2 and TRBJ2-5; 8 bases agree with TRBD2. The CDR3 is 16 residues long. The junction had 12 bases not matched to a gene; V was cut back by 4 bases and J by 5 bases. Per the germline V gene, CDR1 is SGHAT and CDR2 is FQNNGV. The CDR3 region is CASSSTAGGRGETQYF. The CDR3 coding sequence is TGTGCCAGCAGCTCCACTGCGGGGGGAAGGGGCGAGACCCAGTACTTC.

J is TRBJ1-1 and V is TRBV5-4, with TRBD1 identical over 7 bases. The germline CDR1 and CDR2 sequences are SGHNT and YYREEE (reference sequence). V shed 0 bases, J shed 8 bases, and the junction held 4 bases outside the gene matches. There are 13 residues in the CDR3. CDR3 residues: CASSLVRGAEAFF. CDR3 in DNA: TGTGCCAGCAGCTTGGTCAGGGGGGCCGAAGCTTTCTTT.

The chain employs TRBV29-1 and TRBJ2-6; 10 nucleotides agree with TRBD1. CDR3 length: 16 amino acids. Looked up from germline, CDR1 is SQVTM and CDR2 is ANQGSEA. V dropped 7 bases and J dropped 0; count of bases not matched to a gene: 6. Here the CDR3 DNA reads TGCAGCGCAACGGGACAGGGGAACTCTGGGGCCAACGTCCTGACTTTC. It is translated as CSATGQGNSGANVLTF. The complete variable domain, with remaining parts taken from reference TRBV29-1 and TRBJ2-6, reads SAVISQKPSRDICQRGTSLTIQCQVDSQVTMMFWYRQQPGQSLTLIATANQGSEATYESGFVIDKFPISRPNLTFSTLTVSNMSPEDSSIYLCSATGQGNSGANVLTFGAGSRLTVL.

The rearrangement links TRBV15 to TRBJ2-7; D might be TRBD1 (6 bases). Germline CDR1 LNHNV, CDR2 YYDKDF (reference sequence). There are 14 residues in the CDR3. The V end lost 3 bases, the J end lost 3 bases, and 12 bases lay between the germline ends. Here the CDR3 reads CATSSHRASYEQYF. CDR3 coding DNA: TGTGCCACCAGCAGTCACAGGGCGAGCTACGAGCAGTACTTC.

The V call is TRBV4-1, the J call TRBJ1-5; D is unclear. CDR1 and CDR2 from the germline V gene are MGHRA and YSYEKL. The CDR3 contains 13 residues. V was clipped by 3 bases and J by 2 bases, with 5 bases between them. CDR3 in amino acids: CASSQGGNQPQHF. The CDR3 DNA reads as TGCGCCAGCAGCCAGGGAGGCAATCAGCCCCAGCATTTT.

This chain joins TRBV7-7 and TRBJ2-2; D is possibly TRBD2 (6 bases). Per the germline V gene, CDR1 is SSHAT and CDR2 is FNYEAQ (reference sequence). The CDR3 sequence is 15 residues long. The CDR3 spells CASGGEAANTGELFF. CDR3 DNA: TGTGCTAGCGGCGGGGAGGCCGCGAACACCGGGGAGCTGTTTTTT. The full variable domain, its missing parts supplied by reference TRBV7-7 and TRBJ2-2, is GAGVSQSPRYKVTKRGQDVTLRCDPISSHATLYWYQQALGQGPEFLTYFNYEAQPDKSGLPSDRFSAERPEGSISTLTIQRTEQRDSAMYRCASGGEAANTGELFFGEGSRLTVL.

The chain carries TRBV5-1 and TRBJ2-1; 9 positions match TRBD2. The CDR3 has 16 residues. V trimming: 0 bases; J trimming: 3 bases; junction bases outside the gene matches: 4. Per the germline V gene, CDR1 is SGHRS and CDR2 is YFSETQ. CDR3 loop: CASSLAVSGGYNEQFF. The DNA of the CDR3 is TGCGCCAGCAGCTTGGCAGTTAGCGGGGGCTACAATGAGCAGTTCTTC.

The CDR3 protein is CASSQNRDTSYEQYF. CDR3 nucleotides: TGCGCCAGCAGCCAAAACCGGGACACCTCCTACGAGCAGTACTTC. V gene TRBV4-1 combines with J gene TRBJ2-7, with a possible D match to TRBD1 (6 bases). The V gene lost 2 bases and the J gene lost 0 bases, with 11 bases spanning the gap. The CDR3 consists of 15 residues. The germline gives CDR1 MGHRA, CDR2 YSYEKL.

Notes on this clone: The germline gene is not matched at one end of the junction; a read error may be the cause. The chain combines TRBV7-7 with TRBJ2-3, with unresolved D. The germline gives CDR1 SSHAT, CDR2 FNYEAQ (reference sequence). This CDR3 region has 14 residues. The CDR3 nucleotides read TGTGCTAGCAGTCCAAGTCCAGACACAGATACGCAGTATTTT. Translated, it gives CASSPSPDTDTQYF.

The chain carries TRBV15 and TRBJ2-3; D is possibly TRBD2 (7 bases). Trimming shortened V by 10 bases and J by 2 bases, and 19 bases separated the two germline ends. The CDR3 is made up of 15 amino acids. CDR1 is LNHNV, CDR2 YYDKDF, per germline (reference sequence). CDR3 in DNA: TGTGCCAGCGGGGAGGGGGGGGCCTTCACAGATACGCAGTATTTT. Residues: CASGEGGAFTDTQYF. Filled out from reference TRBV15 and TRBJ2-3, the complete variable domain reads DAMVIQNPRYQVTQFGKPVTLSCSQTLNHNVMYWYQQKSSQAPKLLFHYYDKDFNNEADTPDNFQSRRPNTSFCFLDIRSPGLGDTAMYLCASGEGGAFTDTQYFGPGTRLTVL.

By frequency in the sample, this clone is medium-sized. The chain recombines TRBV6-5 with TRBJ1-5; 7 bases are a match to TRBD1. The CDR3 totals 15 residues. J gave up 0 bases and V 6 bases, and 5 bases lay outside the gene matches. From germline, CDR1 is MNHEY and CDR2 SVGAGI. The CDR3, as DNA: TGTGCCAGCAGACCTGGGACAGCTAGCAATCAGCCCCAGCATTTT. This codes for CASRPGTASNQPQHF.

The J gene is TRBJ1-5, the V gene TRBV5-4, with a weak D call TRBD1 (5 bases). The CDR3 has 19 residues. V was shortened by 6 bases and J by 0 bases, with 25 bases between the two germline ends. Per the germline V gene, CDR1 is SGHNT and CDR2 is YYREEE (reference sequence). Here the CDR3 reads CASKPWGRQRSPSNQPQHF. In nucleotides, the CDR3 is TGTGCCAGCAAACCGTGGGGCAGGCAGAGATCCCCTAGCAATCAGCCCCAGCATTTT.